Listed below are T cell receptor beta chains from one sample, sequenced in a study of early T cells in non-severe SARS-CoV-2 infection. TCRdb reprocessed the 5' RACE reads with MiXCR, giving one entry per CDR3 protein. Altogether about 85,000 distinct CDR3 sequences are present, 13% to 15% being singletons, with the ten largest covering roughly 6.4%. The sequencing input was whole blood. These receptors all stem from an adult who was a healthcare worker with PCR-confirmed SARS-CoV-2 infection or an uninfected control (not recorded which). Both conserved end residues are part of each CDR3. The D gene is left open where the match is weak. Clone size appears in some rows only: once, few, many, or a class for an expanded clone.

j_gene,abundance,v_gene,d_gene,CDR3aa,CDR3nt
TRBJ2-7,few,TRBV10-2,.,CASSESHKQYF,TGCGCCAGCAGTGAGTCACATAAGCAGTACTTC
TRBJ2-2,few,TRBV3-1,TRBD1,CASSLPGQGELFF,TGTGCCAGCAGCCTACCGGGACAGGGGGAGCTGTTTTTT
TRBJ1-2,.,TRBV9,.,CASSEGRYGYTF,TGTGCCAGCAGCGAAGGACGCTATGGCTACACCTTC
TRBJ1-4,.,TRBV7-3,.,CASSLSGSGEKLFF,TGTGCCAGCAGCTTATCGGGGTCGGGGGAAAAACTGTTTTTT
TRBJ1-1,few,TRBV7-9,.,CASRSAYPEAFF,TGTGCCAGCAGATCAGCATACCCTGAAGCTTTCTTT
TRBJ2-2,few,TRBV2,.,CASRPQGRANTGELFF,TGTGCCAGCAGACCCCAGGGGAGGGCGAACACCGGGGAGCTGTTTTTT
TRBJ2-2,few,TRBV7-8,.,CASRPNLGNTGELFF,TGTGCCAGCAGACCGAACCTCGGGAACACCGGGGAGCTGTTTTTT
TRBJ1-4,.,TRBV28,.,CASSDDSNEKLFF,TGTGCCAGCAGTGACGACAGTAATGAAAAACTGTTTTTT
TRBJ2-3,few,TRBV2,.,CASSRESTDTQYF,TGTGCCAGCAGCCGGGAGAGCACAGATACGCAGTATTTT
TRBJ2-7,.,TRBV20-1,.,CSARGGWPGGPEQYF,TGCAGTGCTAGAGGGGGTTGGCCCGGCGGGCCCGAGCAGTACTTC